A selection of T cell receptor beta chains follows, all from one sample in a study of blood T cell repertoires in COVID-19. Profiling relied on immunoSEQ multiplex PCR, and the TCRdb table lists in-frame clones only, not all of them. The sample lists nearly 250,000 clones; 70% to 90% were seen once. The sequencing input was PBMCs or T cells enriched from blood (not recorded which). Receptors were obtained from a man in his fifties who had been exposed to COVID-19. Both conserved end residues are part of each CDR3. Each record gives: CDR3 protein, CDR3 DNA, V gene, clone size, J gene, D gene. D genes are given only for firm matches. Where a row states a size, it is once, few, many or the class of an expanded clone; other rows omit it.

cdr3_aa: CASSTGQGAGNEQFF; cdr3_nt: TGTGCCAGCAGTACAGGACAGGGGGCAGGTAATGAGCAGTTCTTC; v_call: TRBV2; clone_size: once; j_call: TRBJ2-1; d_call: TRBD1
cdr3_aa: CASSPRAGDQPQHF; cdr3_nt: TGTGCCAGCTCACCACGGGCAGGGGATCAGCCCCAGCATTTT; v_call: TRBV18; clone_size: -; j_call: TRBJ1-5; d_call: -
cdr3_aa: CASSRGGETQYF; cdr3_nt: TGTGCCAGCTCAAGGGGAGGAGAGACCCAGTACTTC; v_call: TRBV18; clone_size: once; j_call: TRBJ2-5; d_call: -
cdr3_aa: CASRSPLGTSDNEQFF; cdr3_nt: TGTGCAAGTCGCTCACCCCTCGGGACTAGCGACAATGAGCAGTTCTTC; v_call: TRBV12-2; clone_size: -; j_call: TRBJ2-1; d_call: -
cdr3_aa: CASSEGYRGVAFF; cdr3_nt: TGTGCCAGCAGTGAAGGTTACAGGGGCGTAGCTTTCTTT; v_call: TRBV6-1; clone_size: -; j_call: TRBJ1-1; d_call: TRBD1
cdr3_aa: CASSRTHGETQYF; cdr3_nt: TGTGCCAGCAGCCGGACTCATGGGGAGACCCAGTACTTC; v_call: TRBV11-3; clone_size: -; j_call: TRBJ2-5; d_call: -
cdr3_aa: CASSNTRTGSGYTIYF; cdr3_nt: TGTGCCAGTAGTAATACCCGGACAGGGAGCGGTTACACCATATATTTT; v_call: TRBV19; clone_size: -; j_call: TRBJ1-3; d_call: TRBD1
cdr3_aa: CASSVLSYGYTF; cdr3_nt: TGTGCCAGCAGTGTACTCTCTTATGGCTACACCTTC; v_call: TRBV2; clone_size: -; j_call: TRBJ1-2; d_call: -
cdr3_aa: CASSLAQNYGYTF; cdr3_nt: TGCGCCAGCAGCTTGGCCCAAAACTATGGCTACACCTTC; v_call: TRBV5-1; clone_size: -; j_call: TRBJ1-2; d_call: -
cdr3_aa: CASSQDPFAGSSSYNEQFF; cdr3_nt: TGTGCCAGCAGCCAAGATCCCTTCGCGGGGAGTAGCTCCTACAATGAGCAGTTCTTC; v_call: TRBV3-1/TRBV3-2; clone_size: -; j_call: TRBJ2-1; d_call: -
cdr3_aa: CSVPGGVLDTEAFF; cdr3_nt: TGCAGCGTCCCCGGGGGGGTTTTGGACACTGAAGCTTTCTTT; v_call: TRBV29-1; clone_size: -; j_call: TRBJ1-1; d_call: -
cdr3_aa: CASSLDSIYGYTF; cdr3_nt: TGTGCCAGCTCTCTTGACAGTATCTATGGCTACACCTTC; v_call: TRBV18; clone_size: -; j_call: TRBJ1-2; d_call: -
cdr3_aa: CASSLSVRDTEAFF; cdr3_nt: TGTGCCAGCTCACTTTCGGTTCGGGACACTGAAGCTTTCTTT; v_call: TRBV18; clone_size: few; j_call: TRBJ1-1; d_call: -
cdr3_aa: CASNTWEASMNTEAFF; cdr3_nt: TGTGCCAGCAACACCTGGGAGGCCTCCATGAACACTGAAGCTTTCTTT; v_call: TRBV11-3; clone_size: -; j_call: TRBJ1-1; d_call: -
cdr3_aa: CSVMGLNYGYTF; cdr3_nt: TGCAGCGTTATGGGCCTAAACTATGGCTACACCTTC; v_call: TRBV29-1; clone_size: -; j_call: TRBJ1-2; d_call: -
cdr3_aa: CASSPFQGAGGYTF; cdr3_nt: TGTGCCAGCAGTCCGTTCCAGGGGGCGGGTGGCTACACCTTC; v_call: TRBV28; clone_size: -; j_call: TRBJ1-2; d_call: TRBD1
cdr3_aa: CASSLTGGANTEAFF; cdr3_nt: TGTGCCAGCAGCCTCACAGGGGGGGCGAACACTGAAGCTTTCTTT; v_call: TRBV11-2; clone_size: -; j_call: TRBJ1-1; d_call: TRBD1
cdr3_aa: CASNSGGTNYGYTF; cdr3_nt: TGTGCCAGCAATTCAGGGGGAACTAACTATGGCTACACCTTC; v_call: TRBV2; clone_size: -; j_call: TRBJ1-2; d_call: TRBD1
cdr3_aa: CASTRQLGVSLHF; cdr3_nt: TGTGCCAGCACCCGACAGCTTGGGGTATCCCTCCACTTT; v_call: TRBV11-2; clone_size: once; j_call: TRBJ1-6; d_call: -
cdr3_aa: CATSGDSGRSTDTQYF; cdr3_nt: TGTGCCACCAGCGGCGATAGCGGGAGGTCGACAGATACGCAGTATTTT; v_call: TRBV15; clone_size: -; j_call: TRBJ2-3; d_call: TRBD2
cdr3_aa: CASSSTGSTDTQYF; cdr3_nt: TGCGCCAGCAGCTCGACAGGCAGCACAGATACGCAGTATTTT; v_call: TRBV5-1; clone_size: -; j_call: TRBJ2-3; d_call: -
cdr3_aa: CASREGAPGEKLFF; cdr3_nt: TGTGCCAGCAGGGAAGGGGCACCTGGTGAAAAACTGTTTTTT; v_call: TRBV6-1; clone_size: -; j_call: TRBJ1-4; d_call: -
cdr3_aa: CASSPSREPHRGDYGYTF; cdr3_nt: TGTGCCAGCAGCCCCTCGAGGGAGCCTCACAGGGGAGACTATGGCTACACCTTC; v_call: TRBV9; clone_size: -; j_call: TRBJ1-2; d_call: TRBD1
cdr3_aa: CASTRRDRGPMNTEAFF; cdr3_nt: TGTGCCAGTACCCGACGGGACAGGGGCCCAATGAACACTGAAGCTTTCTTT; v_call: TRBV19; clone_size: -; j_call: TRBJ1-1; d_call: TRBD1
cdr3_aa: CASSYSAGAGDTEAFF; cdr3_nt: TGTGCCAGCAGTTACTCAGCTGGGGCGGGAGACACTGAAGCTTTCTTT; v_call: TRBV6-2/TRBV6-3; clone_size: -; j_call: TRBJ1-1; d_call: -
cdr3_aa: CASSYFTSGTEAFF; cdr3_nt: TGTGCCAGCAGTTACTTTACCTCGGGCACTGAAGCTTTCTTT; v_call: TRBV6-5; clone_size: -; j_call: TRBJ1-1; d_call: -
cdr3_aa: CASNVQGENTEAFF; cdr3_nt: TGTGCCAGCAACGTACAGGGGGAAAACACTGAAGCTTTCTTT; v_call: TRBV28; clone_size: -; j_call: TRBJ1-1; d_call: TRBD1
cdr3_aa: CASSSSSGGGYTF; cdr3_nt: TGTGCCAGCAGTTCCTCATCAGGGGGTGGCTACACCTTC; v_call: TRBV28; clone_size: -; j_call: TRBJ1-2; d_call: TRBD1
cdr3_aa: CASSPQGQGTDTQYF; cdr3_nt: TGTGCCAGCTCACCCCAAGGACAGGGCACAGATACGCAGTATTTT; v_call: TRBV18; clone_size: -; j_call: TRBJ2-3; d_call: TRBD1
cdr3_aa: CASSQVWGVEGYTF; cdr3_nt: TGTGCCAGCAGCCAAGTGTGGGGAGTGGAGGGCTACACCTTC; v_call: TRBV3-1/TRBV3-2; clone_size: -; j_call: TRBJ1-2; d_call: -
cdr3_aa: CASSLQGPNEKLFF; cdr3_nt: TGCGCCAGCAGCTTACAGGGCCCCAATGAAAAACTGTTTTTT; v_call: TRBV5-1; clone_size: -; j_call: TRBJ1-4; d_call: -
cdr3_aa: CASSQVGQGAFNEQFF; cdr3_nt: TGTGCCAGCAGCCAAGTGGGACAGGGGGCATTCAATGAGCAGTTCTTC; v_call: TRBV3-1/TRBV3-2; clone_size: -; j_call: TRBJ2-1; d_call: TRBD1
cdr3_aa: CASTASGGARGTGELFF; cdr3_nt: TGTGCCAGCACAGCTAGCGGGGGGGCTCGAGGTACCGGGGAGCTGTTTTTT; v_call: TRBV2; clone_size: -; j_call: TRBJ2-2; d_call: TRBD2
cdr3_aa: CASSTGAAWSYGYTF; cdr3_nt: TGTGCCAGCAGCACAGGGGCCGCCTGGTCTTATGGCTACACCTTC; v_call: TRBV21-1; clone_size: -; j_call: TRBJ1-2; d_call: -
cdr3_aa: CASSLRLGLSGNTIYF; cdr3_nt: TGTGCCAGCAGTCTTAGGCTGGGCCTTTCTGGAAACACCATATATTTT; v_call: TRBV28; clone_size: -; j_call: TRBJ1-3; d_call: -
cdr3_aa: CASSDQGPAEAFF; cdr3_nt: TGTGCCAGCAGTGATCAGGGCCCTGCTGAAGCTTTCTTT; v_call: TRBV2; clone_size: -; j_call: TRBJ1-1; d_call: -
cdr3_aa: CASSVQENYGYTF; cdr3_nt: TGCGCCAGCAGCGTACAGGAGAACTATGGCTACACCTTC; v_call: TRBV5-1; clone_size: -; j_call: TRBJ1-2; d_call: -
cdr3_aa: CASSLWRGSTEAFF; cdr3_nt: TGTGCCAGCAGCTTGTGGAGGGGCTCCACTGAAGCTTTCTTT; v_call: TRBV5-6; clone_size: -; j_call: TRBJ1-1; d_call: -
cdr3_aa: CASSVGWRTEAFF; cdr3_nt: TGTGCCAGCAGCGTAGGGTGGAGGACTGAAGCTTTCTTT; v_call: TRBV9; clone_size: once; j_call: TRBJ1-1; d_call: -
cdr3_aa: CASEVPGQGAYTEAFF; cdr3_nt: TGTGCCAGCGAGGTCCCGGGACAGGGGGCGTACACTGAAGCTTTCTTT; v_call: TRBV28; clone_size: -; j_call: TRBJ1-1; d_call: TRBD1